Below, 28 T cell receptor beta chains from the same sample are listed, as sequenced in a study of T-cell reconstitution after alpha-beta-depleted transplantation in children. Unique molecular identifiers were used to barcode this TCRbeta library. Each CDR3 protein gets one entry after TCRdb re-called the PCR reads with MiXCR. Found here are around 380,000 distinct CDR3 sequences, approximately 10% of them singletons; the top ten hold about 5%. The sample in question was PBMCs from the stem cell graft donor, obtained from the stem cell graft. The receptors were gathered from a human donor who donated a stem cell graft to a child with acute myeloid leukemia.

The genes are TRBV4-2 and TRBJ1-3; D remains ambiguous. V was clipped by 4 bases and J by 4 bases, with 8 bases between them. This CDR3 has 13 amino acids. The germline V gene has CDR1 LGHNA and CDR2 YNFKEQ. The CDR3 DNA is TGTGCCAGCAGCCCTTATCTGGGAAACACCATATATTTT. Encoded protein: CASSPYLGNTIYF.

There are a few counts of this clonotype. The chain couples TRBV6-1 to TRBJ1-5; TRBD1 is a possible D gene (5 bases). The CDR3 covers 15 residues. V shed 3 bases and J shed 1 base, with 10 bases lying between them. Germline V gives CDR1 MNHNS, CDR2 SASEGT. The CDR3 DNA sequence: TGTGCCAGCAGTGAGGGGCGGTGGAGCAATCAGCCCCAGCATTTT. This encodes CASSEGRWSNQPQHF.

The table lists this clonotype with a few counts. The V call is TRBV7-3, the J call TRBJ2-1; a weak D match, TRBD1 (6 bases). This CDR3 has 17 residues. V shed 5 bases and J shed 3 bases, with 20 bases lying between them. Germline V lookup: CDR1 SGHTA, CDR2 FQGTGA. The CDR3 region has the DNA TGTGCCAGCAGCCAGGGGTCGGCGGGCGCCTACTACAATGAGCAGTTCTTC. This sequence encodes CASSQGSAGAYYNEQFF.

This clonotype appeared a few times. The rearrangement uses TRBV6-1 and TRBJ2-5; no clear D. The CDR3 covers 12 residues. CDR1 and CDR2 from the germline V gene are MNHNS and SASEGT. Between the trimmed V and J ends, which lost 4 bases and 4 bases, there was a span of 7 bases. CDR3 region: CASSVMGETQYF. CDR3 in DNA: TGTGCCAGCAGTGTGATGGGAGAGACCCAGTACTTC.

This clonotype has only a few counts. The chain is built from TRBV5-6 and TRBJ2-3, with TRBD2 matching over 11 bases. Germline values: CDR1 SGHDT, CDR2 YYEEEE. This CDR3 comprises 16 residues. Trimming at V came to 1 base and at J to 1 base, leaving 2 bases not matched to a gene. CDR3 in amino acids: CASSLTSGGGTDTQYF. CDR3 nucleotides: TGTGCCAGCAGCTTGACTAGCGGGGGAGGCACAGATACGCAGTATTTT. Filled out from reference TRBV5-6 and TRBJ2-3, the complete variable domain reads DAGVTQSPTHLIKTRGQQVTLRCSPKSGHDTVSWYQQALGQGPQFIFQYYEEEERQRGNFPDRFSGHQFPNYSSELNVNALLLGDSALYLCASSLTSGGGTDTQYFGPGTRLTVL.

This clonotype was recorded a few times. A much larger clone lies one base from this, so it may be a read error. This chain connects TRBV12-3 or TRBV12-4 to TRBJ2-7, with unresolved D. The CDR3 extends over 11 amino acids. The ends were cut back, 6 bases at V and 0 bases at J, with 3 bases in the middle. Written as DNA, the CDR3 is TGTGCCAGCAGGAACTCCTACGAGCAGTACTTC. This gives the protein CASRNSYEQYF.

V gene TRBV14 combines with J gene TRBJ1-1; D is ambiguous. Germline values: CDR1 SGHDN, CDR2 FVKESK. The length of the CDR3 is 14 residues. With 1 base removed from V and 7 bases from J, the gap between germline ends came to 13 bases. CDR3 amino acids: CASSQGIWESEAFF. CDR3 bases: TGTGCCAGCAGCCAAGGCATTTGGGAGAGTGAAGCTTTCTTT.

In this sample, this clonotype turned up many times. The CDR3 reads CSVEATQGFEAFF. CDR3 DNA sequence: TGCAGCGTTGAAGCCACACAGGGGTTTGAAGCTTTCTTT. V usage is TRBV29-1 and J usage is TRBJ1-1; 7 bases match TRBD1. This CDR3 has 13 residues. The trim removed 1 base at V and 7 bases at J, leaving 6 bases unmatched. Germline V CDR1 and CDR2: SQVTM, ANQGSEA.

The J gene is TRBJ2-1, the V gene TRBV6-2 or TRBV6-3; weak D call: TRBD1 (6 bases). The CDR3 contains 20 residues. Trimming took 6 bases from V and 7 from J, leaving 34 bases between them. In germline, CDR1 is MNHEY, CDR2 SVGEGT. Here the CDR3 reads CASSYLGLYSSSGTMNEQFF. In DNA, the CDR3 is TGTGCCAGCAGCTATTTGGGGCTATATTCGTCCTCCGGGACAATGAATGAGCAGTTCTTC.

Ten or more counts support this clonotype. The V call is TRBV12-3 or TRBV12-4, the J call TRBJ1-1, with D uncertain. The CDR3 covers 14 residues. Trimming left V 2 bases short and J 2 bases short, with 9 bases between. CDR3 residues: CASSLSGQNTEAFF. Written as DNA, the CDR3 is TGTGCCAGCAGTTTATCTGGCCAAAACACTGAAGCTTTCTTT.

With respect to this clonotype: At one of its ends the junction is not consistent with the germline gene, which may arise from a read error. This sequence joins TRBV15 and TRBJ2-2; the D call may be TRBD1 or TRBD2 (5 bases each). Germline lookup yields CDR1 LNHNV and CDR2 YYDKDF (reference sequence). There are 15 residues in the CDR3. Written as DNA, the CDR3 is TGTGCCACCAGCAGAGGGGGGTCGAACACCGGGCAGCTGTTTTTT. Translated, it gives CATSRGGSNTGQLFF.

This clonotype appeared many times. The chain uses TRBV27 and TRBJ1-5; D unresolved. The CDR3 covers 13 residues. V lost 2 bases, J lost 4 bases, and 6 bases lay in between. Germline CDR1 reads MNHEY; CDR2 reads SMNVEV (reference sequence). DNA for the CDR3: TGTGCCAGCAGTTTAAGAGAGAATCAGCCCCAGCATTTT. Translating gives CASSLRENQPQHF.

The table lists this clonotype with a few counts. This chain uses TRBV29-1 with TRBJ2-3, with 11 bases matching TRBD2. V lost 6 bases to trimming and J lost 4 bases; unmatched junction nucleotides: 6. The CDR3 has 14 residues. The germline V gene encodes CDR1 SQVTM and CDR2 ANQGSEA. DNA of the CDR3: TGCAGCGTGGCACTAGCGGGAGCCCCAGATACGCAGTATTTT. This gives the protein CSVALAGAPDTQYF.

This clonotype was seen a few times. The V and J genes are TRBV11-1 and TRBJ2-7, with 7 bases lining up with TRBD2. This CDR3 spans 15 amino acids. Germline CDR1 SGHAT, CDR2 FQDESV (reference sequence). Trimming cost V 3 bases and J 2 bases; bases outside gene matches: 7. DNA of the CDR3: TGTGCCAGCAGCTTGGGGGGGGTCAGTGCCTACGAGCAGTACGTC. Amino acids: CASSLGGVSAYEQYV.

The table lists this clonotype with a few counts. This sequence joins TRBV30 and TRBJ1-2, with 10 positions matching TRBD1. This CDR3 comprises 14 residues. CDR1 GTSNPN and CDR2 SVGIG come from the germline V gene (reference sequence). Trimming cost V 3 bases and J 2 bases; bases outside gene matches: 3. This chain's CDR3 is CAWRRQGANYGYTF. DNA of the CDR3: TGTGCCTGGAGGAGACAGGGGGCGAACTATGGCTACACCTTC.

The chain has TRBV7-3 and TRBJ1-1; a possible D gene is TRBD1 (5 bases). Germline V gene data show CDR1 as SGHTA and CDR2 as FQGTGA. V dropped 0 bases and J dropped 0 bases, with 8 bases sitting between them. This CDR3 is 15 amino acids long. The CDR3 reads CASSLTQGVNTEAFF. As DNA, the CDR3 is TGTGCCAGCAGCTTAACTCAGGGTGTGAACACTGAAGCTTTCTTT.

In this sample, this clonotype turned up once. J is TRBJ2-1 and V is TRBV7-9; 7 bases are a match to TRBD2. V shed 3 bases and J 7 bases; nucleotides not matched to a gene: 6. Germline V gene data show CDR1 as SEHNR and CDR2 as FQNEAQ (reference sequence). The CDR3 runs to 14 residues. CDR3 protein: CASSLRELRNEQFF. The DNA for the CDR3 is TGTGCCAGCAGCTTGCGGGAGCTCCGGAATGAGCAGTTCTTC.

This chain joins TRBV6-5 and TRBJ1-1; D perhaps matches TRBD1 (5 bases). The germline CDR1 and CDR2 sequences are MNHEY and SVGAGI. Trimming left V 4 bases short and J 6 bases short, with 18 bases between. CDR3 length: 15 amino acids. Written as DNA, the CDR3 is TGTGCCAGCAGTTCCAAACAAGGGGAACGGTCTGAAGCTTTCTTT. This sequence encodes CASSSKQGERSEAFF.

The CDR3 spells CSVEDLPAISYNEQFF. The CDR3 DNA is TGCAGCGTTGAAGATCTACCAGCGATCTCCTACAATGAGCAGTTCTTC. The chain combines TRBV29-1 with TRBJ2-1; the D is unclear. The CDR3 contains 16 residues. Germline CDR1 SQVTM, CDR2 ANQGSEA. V was pared by 0 bases and J by 0 bases, with 12 bases between.

The gene calls are TRBV4-3 and TRBJ2-2, with D possibly matching TRBD2 (6 bases). This CDR3 spans 16 amino acids. Germline loops: CDR1 LGHNA, CDR2 YSLEER. Deletions cut 4 bases from V and 6 bases from J, with 18 bases between. CDR3 coding DNA: TGCGCCAGCAGCCTCGGTTGGGGGGAGGCCTCCGGGGAGCTGTTTTTT. Its translation: CASSLGWGEASGELFF.

This clonotype has more than one count but fewer than ten. In DNA, the CDR3 is TGTGCCAGCAGCGCCCCGGGAGAGGGCGGTTCACCCCTCCACTTT. Translation: CASSAPGEGGSPLHF. The chain links TRBV12-3 or TRBV12-4 to TRBJ1-6; no reliable D call. The germline V and J ends were trimmed by 6 bases and 9 bases, with 18 bases remaining between them. There are 15 residues in the CDR3.

In its sample, this clonotype was seen a few times. In nucleotides, the CDR3 is TGCAGTGCTAGCCAGCGGGAGGGGTCCTACAATGAGCAGTTCTTC. This codes for CSASQREGSYNEQFF. The chain uses TRBV20-1 and TRBJ2-1; TRBD2 matches at 10 bases. CDR1 DFQATT and CDR2 SNEGSKA come from the germline V gene (reference sequence). The CDR3 extends over 15 amino acids. V trimming: 3 bases; J trimming: 1 base; junction bases outside the gene matches: 3.

This clonotype came up once. The chain joins TRBV5-6 to TRBJ2-7; weak D call: TRBD1 (6 bases). Germline CDR1 is SGHDT and CDR2 is YYEEEE. The V and J ends lost 4 bases and 5 bases respectively, with 19 bases between them. The CDR3 is made up of 15 amino acids. The CDR3 DNA reads as TGTGCCAGCAGCCCCGGGACACTCTGCCCCCACGAGCAGTACTTC. It translates to CASSPGTLCPHEQYF.

The chain has TRBV11-2 and TRBJ2-2, with D perhaps TRBD2 (6 bases). From germline, CDR1 is SGHAT and CDR2 FQNNGV. Trimming pared 5 bases from V and 5 bases from J, leaving 15 bases between. CDR3 length: 15 amino acids. The chain's CDR3 is CASSNLGLGTGELFF. Written as DNA, the CDR3 is TGTGCCAGCAGCAACCTGGGACTGGGGACCGGGGAGCTGTTTTTT.

The V call is TRBV27, the J call TRBJ2-2; 11 bases map to TRBD2. CDR1 MNHEY and CDR2 SMNVEV come from the germline V gene (reference sequence). The trim removed 6 bases at V and 7 bases at J, leaving 7 bases unmatched. The CDR3 covers 15 residues. CDR3 loop: CASSPPSGGFGELFF. The CDR3 DNA reads TGTGCCAGCAGCCCCCCTAGCGGGGGGTTCGGGGAGCTGTTTTTT.

The V and J genes are TRBV12-3 or TRBV12-4 and TRBJ2-5; D not resolved. V was pared by 1 base and J by 5 bases, with 11 bases between. The CDR3 is 14 residues long. CDR3 bases: TGTGCCAGCAGTTTAGGACTCGGAATGGAGACCCAGTACTTC. It yields the protein CASSLGLGMETQYF.

This chain connects TRBV20-1 to TRBJ2-3, with TRBD2 matching 7 bases. Germline trimming cut 5 bases from V and 1 base from J; bases unmatched to any gene: 6. The germline gives CDR1 DFQATT, CDR2 SNEGSKA (reference sequence). The CDR3 runs 14 residues. The CDR3 coding sequence is TGCAGTGCTGACGAGGGAGGGGGCACAGATACGCAGTATTTT. This codes for CSADEGGGTDTQYF.

J is TRBJ2-2 and V is TRBV12-3 or TRBV12-4, with D possibly TRBD1 on 6 matching bases. The CDR3 is 14 residues long. V lost 0 bases to trimming and J lost 7 bases, with 9 bases between them. The CDR3, as DNA: TGTGCCAGCAGTTTAGCTCAGGGGCTCGGGGAGCTGTTTTTT. It codes for CASSLAQGLGELFF.